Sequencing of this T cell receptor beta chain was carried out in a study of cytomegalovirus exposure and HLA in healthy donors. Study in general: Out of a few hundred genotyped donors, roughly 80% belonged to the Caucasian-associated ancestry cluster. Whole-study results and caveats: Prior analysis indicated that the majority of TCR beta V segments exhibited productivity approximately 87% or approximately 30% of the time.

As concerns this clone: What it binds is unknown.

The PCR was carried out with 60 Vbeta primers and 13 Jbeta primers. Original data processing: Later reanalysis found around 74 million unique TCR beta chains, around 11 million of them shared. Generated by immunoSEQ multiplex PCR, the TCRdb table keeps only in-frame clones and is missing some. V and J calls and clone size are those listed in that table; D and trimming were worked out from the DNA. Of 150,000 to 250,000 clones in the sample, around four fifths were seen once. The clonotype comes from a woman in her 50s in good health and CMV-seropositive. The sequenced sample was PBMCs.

CDR3 residues: CASSLTGDYGNTIYF. CDR3 nucleotide sequence: TGTGCCAGCAGCTTGACAGGGGATTATGGAAACACCATATATTTT. The chain links TRBV7-9 to TRBJ1-3; 8 bases align to TRBD1. Germline V gene lookup returns CDR1 SEHNR and CDR2 FQNEAQ (reference sequence). The J segment lost 3 bases and the V segment lost 3 bases, leaving 4 bases of the junction unmatched. This CDR3 comprises 15 residues.